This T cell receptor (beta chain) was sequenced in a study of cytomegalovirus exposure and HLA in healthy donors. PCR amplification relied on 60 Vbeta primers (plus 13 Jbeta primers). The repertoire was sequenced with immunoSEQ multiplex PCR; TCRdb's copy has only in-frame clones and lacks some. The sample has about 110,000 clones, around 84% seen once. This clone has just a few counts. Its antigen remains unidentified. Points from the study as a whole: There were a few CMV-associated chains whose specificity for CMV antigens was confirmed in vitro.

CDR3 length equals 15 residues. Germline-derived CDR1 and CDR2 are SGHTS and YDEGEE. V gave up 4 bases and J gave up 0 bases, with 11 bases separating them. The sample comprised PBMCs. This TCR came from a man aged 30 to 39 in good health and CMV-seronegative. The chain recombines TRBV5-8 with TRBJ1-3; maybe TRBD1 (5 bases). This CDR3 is CASSRKGFSGNTIYF. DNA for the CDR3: TGTGCCAGCAGCCGGAAGGGGTTCTCTGGAAACACCATATATTTT.